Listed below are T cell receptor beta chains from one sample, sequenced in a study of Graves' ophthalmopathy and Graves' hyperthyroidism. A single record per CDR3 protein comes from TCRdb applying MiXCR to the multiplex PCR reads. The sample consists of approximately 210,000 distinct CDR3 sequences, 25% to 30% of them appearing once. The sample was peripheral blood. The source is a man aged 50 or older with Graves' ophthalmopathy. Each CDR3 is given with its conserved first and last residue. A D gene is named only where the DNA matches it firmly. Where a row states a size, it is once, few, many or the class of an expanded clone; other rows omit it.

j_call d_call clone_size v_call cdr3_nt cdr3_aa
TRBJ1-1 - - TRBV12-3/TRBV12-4 TGTGCCAGCAGTCTCCTCGGGTCCGGTGGTGTAGCTTTCTTT CASSLLGSGGVAFF
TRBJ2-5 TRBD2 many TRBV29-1 TGCAGCGTTGGTGGTTTTGTGACTAGCGGGAGCCTGGAGGAGACCCAGTACTTC CSVGGFVTSGSLEETQYF
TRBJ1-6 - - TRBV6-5 TGTGCCAGCAGTTACGATGGGCGGAATTCACCCCTCCACTTT CASSYDGRNSPLHF
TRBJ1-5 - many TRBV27 TGTGCCAGCAGCGGACGGGGAAATCAGCCCCAGCATTTT CASSGRGNQPQHF
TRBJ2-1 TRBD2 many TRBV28 TGTGCCAGCAGTGTACCTTTAGCGGGGGTGAACAATGAGCAGTTCTTC CASSVPLAGVNNEQFF
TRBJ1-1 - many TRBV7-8 TGTGCCAGCAGCTCAACTGGGCCCGACACTGAAGCTTTCTTT CASSSTGPDTEAFF
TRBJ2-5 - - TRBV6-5 TGTGCCAGCATTAAACAAGGACTGAAAGAGACCCAGTACTTC CASIKQGLKETQYF
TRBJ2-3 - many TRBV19 TGTGCCAGTAGTATCGCGGGTTACGGCACAGATACGCAGTATTTT CASSIAGYGTDTQYF
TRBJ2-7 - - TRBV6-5 TGTGCCAGCAGTTTAGCCGAGTCCCCTAATCTTTACGAGCAGTACTTC CASSLAESPNLYEQYF
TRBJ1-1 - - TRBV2 TGTGCCAGCCTGGGGGCAAGCACTGAAGCTTTCTTT CASLGASTEAFF
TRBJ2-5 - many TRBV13 TGTGCCAGCTCTCCCCTTAAAGAGACCCAGTACTTC CASSPLKETQYF
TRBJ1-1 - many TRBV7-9 TGTGCCAGCAGCTTATCAGGCACTGAAGCTTTCTTT CASSLSGTEAFF
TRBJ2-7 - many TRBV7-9 TGTGCCAGCAGCTTCGGGTCACCATACGAGCAGTACTTC CASSFGSPYEQYF
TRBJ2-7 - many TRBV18 TGTGCCAGCTCCCTCAGGGAGATGTCGTACGAGCAGTACTTC CASSLREMSYEQYF
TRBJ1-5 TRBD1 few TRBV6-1 TGTGCCAGCAGTGAAGCTGGGCCGACAGGGGGCCAGCCCCAGCATTTT CASSEAGPTGGQPQHF
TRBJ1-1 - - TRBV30 TGTGCCTGGAGGGGGGGTGTGGACGCTTTCTTT CAWRGGVDAFF
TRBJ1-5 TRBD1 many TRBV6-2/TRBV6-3 TGTGCCAGCAGCTGGGACAGGGTGATAAGCAATCAGCCCCAGCATTTT CASSWDRVISNQPQHF
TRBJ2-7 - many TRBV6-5 TGTGCCAGCAGGGGCGGACACGCCGTTTACGAGCAGTACTTC CASRGGHAVYEQYF
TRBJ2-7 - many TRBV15 TGTGCCACCAGCGACAGAGCGGTGGACGAGCAGTACTTC CATSDRAVDEQYF
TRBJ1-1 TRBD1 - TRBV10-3 TGTGCCATCAGTGCCGGACAGGGGAACACTGAAGCTTTCTTT CAISAGQGNTEAFF
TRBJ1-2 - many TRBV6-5 TGTGCCAGCAGAGGGACAAGCCATAGGAGCTACACCTTC CASRGTSHRSYTF
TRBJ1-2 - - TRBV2 TGTGCCAGCAGTGTCTCCCTGGGCTACACCTTC CASSVSLGYTF
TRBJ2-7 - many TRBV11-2 TGTGCCAGCAGCTCCCCGCCGGACTTCACCTACGAGCAGTACTTC CASSSPPDFTYEQYF
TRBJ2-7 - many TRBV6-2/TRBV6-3 TGTGCCAGCAGTTACTCCGGGAGTCCCTACGAGCAGTACTTC CASSYSGSPYEQYF
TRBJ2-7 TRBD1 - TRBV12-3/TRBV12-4 TGTGCCAGCAGTCTCCAGGGACAGGTTAGCGAGCAGTACTTC CASSLQGQVSEQYF
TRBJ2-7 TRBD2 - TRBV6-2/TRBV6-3 TGTACCAGCACCTCCCTAGCGGGAGAATCCTACGAGCAGTACTTC CTSTSLAGESYEQYF
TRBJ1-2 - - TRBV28 TGTGCCAGCAGCGAAACAGGGCCTACTAACTATGGCTACACCTTC CASSETGPTNYGYTF
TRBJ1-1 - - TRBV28 TGTGCCAGCTGTAGCTGGACTGAAGCTTTCTTT CASCSWTEAFF
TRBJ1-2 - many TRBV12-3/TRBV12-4 TGTGCCAGCAGTTCCCCGGGCAGGGGAGGTGGCTACACCTTC CASSSPGRGGGYTF
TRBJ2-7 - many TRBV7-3 TGTGCCAGCAGCTTGGGGGACTCCTACGAGCAGTACTTC CASSLGDSYEQYF
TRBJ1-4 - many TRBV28 TGTGCCAGCAGTTTGGGGAGGCGGCTTTTGCTGTTTTTT CASSLGRRLLLFF
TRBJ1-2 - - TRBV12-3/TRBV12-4 TGTGCCAGCAGTTTAGACGGACACCGGGACTATGGCTACACCTTC CASSLDGHRDYGYTF
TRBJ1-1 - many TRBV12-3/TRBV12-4 TGTGCCAGCAGTTTAGCGTGGTCAGGGAGGGGGAACACTGAAGCTTTCTTT CASSLAWSGRGNTEAFF
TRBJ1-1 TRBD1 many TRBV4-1 TGCGCCAGCAGCAACACAGGGGCTGGCACTGAAGCTTTCTTT CASSNTGAGTEAFF
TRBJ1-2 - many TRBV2 TGTGCCAGCAGCGTCAGGGTGAAGGAGGGCTACACCTTC CASSVRVKEGYTF
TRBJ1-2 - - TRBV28 TGTGCCAGCAGTTCCGGGACACTTGGCTACACCTTC CASSSGTLGYTF
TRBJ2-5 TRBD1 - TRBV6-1 TGTGCCAGTAGACAGGGACAGGAGACCCAGTACTTC CASRQGQETQYF
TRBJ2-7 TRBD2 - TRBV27 TGTGCCAGCAGTCCAGGACTAGCGGGAGGGCTCGAGCAGTACTTC CASSPGLAGGLEQYF
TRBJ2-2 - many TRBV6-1 TGTGCCAGCACCCGAAACACCGGGGAGCTGTTTTTT CASTRNTGELFF
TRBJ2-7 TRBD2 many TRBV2 TGTGCCAGCAGCCCTGCTCGGGGGGGGGCCGAGCAGTACTTC CASSPARGGAEQYF
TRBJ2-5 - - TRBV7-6 TGTGCCAGCAGCTTGGGACCCAAGGGGTACCAAGAGACCCAGTACTTC CASSLGPKGYQETQYF
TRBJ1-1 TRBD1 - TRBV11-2 TGTGCCAGCAGCCCAGGACAGGGGGCGCGACCTAACACTGAAGCTTTCTTT CASSPGQGARPNTEAFF
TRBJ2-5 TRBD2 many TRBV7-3 TGTGCCAGCAGCTCGACTGGGGGGGTCCAAGAGACCCAGTACTTC CASSSTGGVQETQYF
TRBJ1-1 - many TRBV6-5 TGTGCCAGCAGTTACCGACGGCAGAACACTGAAGCTTTCTTT CASSYRRQNTEAFF
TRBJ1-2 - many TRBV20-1 TGCAGTGCTAGAGATCTTGAAGAATATGGCTACACCTTC CSARDLEEYGYTF
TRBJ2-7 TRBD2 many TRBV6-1 TGTGCCACGGGGGGGTTAGGAGGCGAGCAGTACTTC CATGGLGGEQYF
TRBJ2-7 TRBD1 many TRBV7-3 TGTGCCAGCAGCATGACAGGGGGCTTCTACGAGCAGTACTTC CASSMTGGFYEQYF
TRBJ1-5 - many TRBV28 TGTGCCAGCAGAAAATCTTACAGGATTGGTCATAGCAATCAGCCCCAGCATTTT CASRKSYRIGHSNQPQHF
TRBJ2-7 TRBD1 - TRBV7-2 TGTGCCAGCAGCCCGGGACAGGGTCGGGGGCTCGAGCAGTACTTC CASSPGQGRGLEQYF
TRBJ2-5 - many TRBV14 TGTGCCAGCAGCCGAGACGGGACGTACCAAGAGACCCAGTACTTC CASSRDGTYQETQYF
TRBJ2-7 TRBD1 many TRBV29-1 TGCAGCGTTGAGGGGGACAGGGATTACGAGCAGTACTTC CSVEGDRDYEQYF
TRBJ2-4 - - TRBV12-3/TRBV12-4 TGTGCCAGCAGTCGCGTGGACCTACTGTTAGCCAAAAACATTCAGTACTTC CASSRVDLLLAKNIQYF
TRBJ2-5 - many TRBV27 TGTGCCAGCAGTCGTGAGGAGGCAGATGAGACCCAGTACTTC CASSREEADETQYF
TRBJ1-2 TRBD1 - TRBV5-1 TGCGCCAGCAGCTTGTCAGGGGGCGGCCCCTATGGCTACACCTTC CASSLSGGGPYGYTF